This T cell receptor beta chain derives from a study of cytomegalovirus exposure and HLA in healthy donors. A word on this clone: The antigen remains unidentified.

Primers included in the PCR were 60 Vbeta and 13 Jbeta primers. TCRdb keeps only in-frame clones here, not all; method: immunoSEQ multiplex PCR. The table shows under 150,000 clones, with over 70% occurring only once. Trimming pared 4 bases from V and 4 bases from J, leaving 10 bases between. This CDR3 contains 13 residues. The germline V gene encodes CDR1 SGHTA and CDR2 FQGNSA. Notes on the study in general: According to an earlier analysis, most TCR beta V segments yielded productive rearrangements about 90% or about 30% of the time.

The genes are TRBV7-2 and TRBJ1-2; perhaps TRBD1 as D (6 bases). This receptor was identified in a woman between 35 and 50 years old in good health and CMV-seronegative. Sequences were obtained from PBMCs. The CDR3 DNA follows: TGTGCCAGCAGCTCCGGACAGCTCTATGGCTACACCTTC. Encoded protein: CASSSGQLYGYTF.